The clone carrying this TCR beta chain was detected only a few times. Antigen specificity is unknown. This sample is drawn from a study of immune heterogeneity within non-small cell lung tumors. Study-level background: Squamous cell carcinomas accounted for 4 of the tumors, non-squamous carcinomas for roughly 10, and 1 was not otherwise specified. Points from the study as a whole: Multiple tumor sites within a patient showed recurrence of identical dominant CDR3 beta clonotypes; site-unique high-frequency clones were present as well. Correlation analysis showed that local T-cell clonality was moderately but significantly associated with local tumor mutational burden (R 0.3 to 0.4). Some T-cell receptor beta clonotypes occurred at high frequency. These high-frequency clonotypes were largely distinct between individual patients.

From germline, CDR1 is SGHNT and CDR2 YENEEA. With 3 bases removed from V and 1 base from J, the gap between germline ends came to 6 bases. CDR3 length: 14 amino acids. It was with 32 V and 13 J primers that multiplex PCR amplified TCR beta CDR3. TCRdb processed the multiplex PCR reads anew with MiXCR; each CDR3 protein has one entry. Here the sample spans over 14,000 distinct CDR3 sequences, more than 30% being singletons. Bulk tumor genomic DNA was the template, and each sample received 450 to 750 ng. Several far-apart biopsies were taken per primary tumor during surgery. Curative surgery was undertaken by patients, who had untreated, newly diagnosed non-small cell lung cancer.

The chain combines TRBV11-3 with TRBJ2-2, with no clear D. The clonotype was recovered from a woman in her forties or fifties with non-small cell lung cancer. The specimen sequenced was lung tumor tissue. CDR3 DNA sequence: TGTGCCAGCAGCTTCTCCCTGAACACCGGGGAGCTGTTTTTT. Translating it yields CASSFSLNTGELFF.